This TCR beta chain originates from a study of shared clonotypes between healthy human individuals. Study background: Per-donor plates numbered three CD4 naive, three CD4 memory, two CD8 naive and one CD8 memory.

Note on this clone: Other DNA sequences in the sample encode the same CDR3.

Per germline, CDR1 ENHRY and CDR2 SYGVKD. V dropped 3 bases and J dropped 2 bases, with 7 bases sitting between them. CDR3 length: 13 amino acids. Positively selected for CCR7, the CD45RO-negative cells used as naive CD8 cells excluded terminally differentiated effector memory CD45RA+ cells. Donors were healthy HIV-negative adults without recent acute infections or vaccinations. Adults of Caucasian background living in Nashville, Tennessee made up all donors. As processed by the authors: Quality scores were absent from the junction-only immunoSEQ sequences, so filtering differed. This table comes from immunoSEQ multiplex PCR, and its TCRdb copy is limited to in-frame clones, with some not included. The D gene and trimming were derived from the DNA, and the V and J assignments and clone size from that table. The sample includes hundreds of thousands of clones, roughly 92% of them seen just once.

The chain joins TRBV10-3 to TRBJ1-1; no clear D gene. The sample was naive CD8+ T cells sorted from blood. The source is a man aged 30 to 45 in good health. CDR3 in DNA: TGTGCCATCAGTGATACACTTAACACTGAAGCTTTCTTT. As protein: CAISDTLNTEAFF.